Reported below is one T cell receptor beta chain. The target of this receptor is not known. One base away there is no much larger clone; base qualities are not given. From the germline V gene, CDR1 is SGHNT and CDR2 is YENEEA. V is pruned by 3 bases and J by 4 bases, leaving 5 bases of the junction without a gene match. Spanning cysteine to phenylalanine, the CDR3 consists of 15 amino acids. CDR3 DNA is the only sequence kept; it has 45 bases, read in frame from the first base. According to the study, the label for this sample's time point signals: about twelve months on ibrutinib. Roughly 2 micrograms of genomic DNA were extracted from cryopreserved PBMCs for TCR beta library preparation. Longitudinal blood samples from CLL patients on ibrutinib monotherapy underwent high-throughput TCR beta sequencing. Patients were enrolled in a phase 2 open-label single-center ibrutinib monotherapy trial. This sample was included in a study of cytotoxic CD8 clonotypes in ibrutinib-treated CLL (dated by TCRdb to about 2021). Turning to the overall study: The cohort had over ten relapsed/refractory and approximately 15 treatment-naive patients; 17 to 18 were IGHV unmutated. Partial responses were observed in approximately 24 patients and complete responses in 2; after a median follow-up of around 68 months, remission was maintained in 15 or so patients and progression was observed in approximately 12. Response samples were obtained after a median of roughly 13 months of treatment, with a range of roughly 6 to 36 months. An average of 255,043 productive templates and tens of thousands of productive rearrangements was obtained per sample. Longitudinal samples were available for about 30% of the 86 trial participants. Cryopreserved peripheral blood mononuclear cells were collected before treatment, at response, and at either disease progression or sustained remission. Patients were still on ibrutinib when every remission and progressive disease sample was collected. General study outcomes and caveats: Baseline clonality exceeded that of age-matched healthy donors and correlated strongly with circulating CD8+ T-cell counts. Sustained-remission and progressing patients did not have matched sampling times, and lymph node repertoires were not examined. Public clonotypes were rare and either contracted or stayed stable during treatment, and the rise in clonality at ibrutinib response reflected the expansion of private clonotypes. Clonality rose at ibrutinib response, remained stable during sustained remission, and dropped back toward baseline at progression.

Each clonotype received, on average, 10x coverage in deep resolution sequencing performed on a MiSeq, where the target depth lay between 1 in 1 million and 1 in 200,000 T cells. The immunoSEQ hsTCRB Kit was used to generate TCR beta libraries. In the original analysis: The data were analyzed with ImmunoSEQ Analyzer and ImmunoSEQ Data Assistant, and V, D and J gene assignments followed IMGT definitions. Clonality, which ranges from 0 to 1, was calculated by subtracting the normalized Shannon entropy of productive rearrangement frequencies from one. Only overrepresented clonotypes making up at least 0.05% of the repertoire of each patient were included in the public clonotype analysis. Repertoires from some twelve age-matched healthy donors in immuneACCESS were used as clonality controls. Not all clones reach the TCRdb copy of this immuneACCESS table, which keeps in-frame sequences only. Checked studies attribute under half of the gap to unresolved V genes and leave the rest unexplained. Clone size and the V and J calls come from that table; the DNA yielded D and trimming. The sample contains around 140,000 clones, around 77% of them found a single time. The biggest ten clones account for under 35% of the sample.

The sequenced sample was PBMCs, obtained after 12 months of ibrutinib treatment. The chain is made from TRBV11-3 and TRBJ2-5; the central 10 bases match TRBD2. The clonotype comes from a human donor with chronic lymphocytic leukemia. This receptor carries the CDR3 CASSFTSGRVETQYF. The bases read TGTGCCAGCAGCTTCACGAGCGGGAGGGTAGAGACCCAGTACTTC. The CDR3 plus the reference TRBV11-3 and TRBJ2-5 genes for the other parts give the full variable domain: EAGVVQSPRYKIIEKKQPVAFWCNPISGHNTLYWYLQNLGQGPELLIRYENEEAVDDSQLPKDRFSAERLKGVDSTLKIQPAELGDSAVYLCASSFTSGRVETQYFGPGTRLLVL.